This T cell receptor beta chain is from a study of blood T cell repertoires in COVID-19. As originally analysed: Amplification from reference gene primers served as the basis for estimated nucleated cell counts. The table came from immunoSEQ multiplex PCR; TCRdb's copy has only in-frame clones and leaves some out. V and J calls and clone size are those listed in that table; D and trimming were worked out from the DNA. The sample comprises about 160,000 clones, around 87% of which are singletons, and 9% to 12% rests with the top ten. Germline CDR1 reads MNHEY; CDR2 reads SMNVEV (reference sequence). With 6 bases removed from V and 9 bases from J, the gap between germline ends came to 12 bases. This CDR3 is 12 amino acids long.

The sequencing sample was made of peripheral blood. The rearrangement uses TRBV27 and TRBJ2-1, with D unresolved. The receptor was isolated from a woman in her 70s with COVID-19, enrolled during active disease. CDR3 sequence (DNA): TGTGCCAGCAGCCCTCGGGTGGGTGAGCAGTTCTTC. Protein: CASSPRVGEQFF.